These 14 T cell receptor beta chains originate from one sample sequenced in a study of cytotoxic CD8 clonotypes in ibrutinib-treated CLL. Some clones are missing from TCRdb's copy, which holds only in-frame ones; the method was immunoSEQ multiplex PCR. The data contain 130,000 or so clones, roughly 77% of them singletons. Sample: PBMCs, taken after 12 months of ibrutinib treatment. Receptor source: a human donor with chronic lymphocytic leukemia.

This clone was seen only a few times. V and J are TRBV30 and TRBJ1-5; no clear D gene. Per germline, CDR1 GTSNPN and CDR2 SVGIG (reference sequence). Deletions cut 5 bases from V and 6 bases from J, with 14 bases between. CDR3 length equals 13 residues. CDR3 protein: CAWAAGTPQPQHF. DNA for the CDR3: TGTGCCTGGGCCGCCGGCACCCCTCAGCCCCAGCATTTT.

The chain couples TRBV19 to TRBJ2-5; 10 positions match TRBD1. CDR1 is LNHDA and CDR2 is SQIVND in the germline V gene (reference sequence). The CDR3 has 14 residues. V was pared by 4 bases and J by 6 bases, with 5 bases of the junction left unmatched. The CDR3 loop reads CASSTTGGFKTQYF. DNA of the CDR3: TGTGCCAGTAGTACGACAGGGGGCTTCAAGACCCAGTACTTC.

CDR3 bases: TGTGCCAGCAGCCGTGACAGTTATAACTATGGCTACACCTTC. It yields the protein CASSRDSYNYGYTF. The rearrangement uses TRBV14 and TRBJ1-2; weak D call: TRBD1 (5 bases). The CDR3 sequence is 14 residues long. Germline CDR1 and CDR2: SGHDN and FVKESK. Trimming took 4 bases from V and 1 from J, leaving 10 bases between them. Full variable domain (outside the CDR3, taken from reference TRBV14 and TRBJ1-2): EAGVTQFPSHSVIEKGQTVTLRCDPISGHDNLYWYRRVMGKEIKFLLHFVKESKQDESGMPNNRFLAERTGGTYSTLKVQPAELEDSGVYFCASSRDSYNYGYTFGSGTRLTVV.

This clone was seen only once. The genes are TRBV28 and TRBJ1-5, with D tentatively TRBD1 (5 bases). The CDR3 runs 15 residues. Between the trimmed V and J ends, which lost 6 bases and 9 bases, there was a span of 21 bases. CDR1 is MDHEN, CDR2 SYDVKM, per germline. The CDR3 DNA sequence: TGTGCCAGCAGCCCTGCTTTGGGGGGGGACCCGCCCCAGCATTTT. The encoded protein is CASSPALGGDPPQHF.

This clone has just one count. This rearrangement joins TRBV7-3 to TRBJ2-3, with D uncertain. Trimming removed 1 base from V and 3 bases from J, with 11 bases in between. The V gene's germline CDR1 is SGHTA and CDR2 FQGTGA. The CDR3 runs to 15 residues. CDR3 region: CASSLIALRTDTQYF. CDR3 DNA: TGTGCCAGCAGCTTAATCGCACTAAGAACAGATACGCAGTATTTT.

In DNA form, the CDR3 reads TGTGCTAGTGGACCGGGGGAGACCCAGTACTTC. Amino acid sequence: CASGPGETQYF. V is TRBV12-5 and J is TRBJ2-5; D possibly corresponds to TRBD2 (5 bases). Germline CDR1 LGHNT, CDR2 FRNRAP. V was clipped by 6 bases and J by 5 bases, with 7 bases between them. CDR3 size: 11 residues.

This rearrangement joins TRBV9 to TRBJ2-5; D unclear. The CDR3 has 11 residues. With 4 bases removed from V and 5 bases from J, the gap between germline ends came to 6 bases. CDR1 and CDR2 (germline): SGDLS, YYNGEE. The CDR3 coding sequence is TGTGCCAGCAGCAAGAGGGAGACCCAGTACTTC. Translated: CASSKRETQYF.

This clone has ten or more counts. The chain recombines TRBV28 with TRBJ2-7; 12 bases fit TRBD1. Germline V lookup: CDR1 MDHEN, CDR2 SYDVKM. The V and J ends lost 6 bases and 5 bases, in that order; junction bases with no gene match: 8. The CDR3 consists of 15 residues. The DNA for the CDR3 is TGTGCCAGCAGGAACTCCGGGACAGGGGGCAACGAGCAGTACTTC. It is translated as CASRNSGTGGNEQYF.

This chain connects TRBV28 to TRBJ1-6; 9 bases are a match to TRBD1. V trimming: 10 bases; J trimming: 6 bases; junction bases outside the gene matches: 7. The CDR3 contains 14 residues. Looked up from germline, CDR1 is MDHEN and CDR2 is SYDVKM. The CDR3 loop reads CATSQGARNSPLHF. DNA for the CDR3: TGTGCCACCTCACAGGGGGCACGTAATTCACCCCTCCACTTT.

The table lists this clone with a count of one. This chain connects TRBV6-4 to TRBJ2-6; D not resolved. V was pared by 0 bases and J by 0 bases, with 3 bases between. Germline CDR1 and CDR2: MRHNA and SNTAGT. The CDR3 totals 15 residues. As DNA, the CDR3 is TGTGCCAGCAGTGACTCATACTCTGGGGCCAACGTCCTGACTTTC. It encodes CASSDSYSGANVLTF.

CDR3 DNA: TGTGCCAGCAGCTTAGTGCAGGGACTAAATGAAAAACTGTTTTTT. As protein: CASSLVQGLNEKLFF. V and J are TRBV7-2 and TRBJ1-4; TRBD1 might be the D (5 bases). Germline loops: CDR1 SGHTA, CDR2 FQGNSA. The length of the CDR3 is 15 residues. V was shortened by 1 base and J by 5 bases, with 11 bases between the two germline ends.

The chain has TRBV5-6 and TRBJ2-5, with D maybe TRBD2 (7 bases). Trimming removed 3 bases at V and 1 base at J, with 13 bases between. Germline V gene sequence: CDR1 SGHDT, CDR2 YYEEEE. The CDR3 totals 15 residues. CDR3 DNA: TGTGCCAGCAGCTGGAGGAGGGGGGGCCAAGAGACCCAGTACTTC. Amino acids: CASSWRRGGQETQYF.

This clone was seen more than once but under ten times. The rearrangement joins TRBV30 to TRBJ1-5; TRBD1 agrees at 7 bases. Germline CDR1 and CDR2: GTSNPN and SVGIG (reference sequence). The CDR3 has 13 amino acids. J was trimmed by 6 bases and V by 3 bases; bases with no gene match: 5. CDR3 nucleotide sequence: TGTGCCTGGAGCAGGGGGGGAGGTCAGCCCCAGCATTTT. The encoded protein is CAWSRGGGQPQHF.

The chain carries TRBV19 and TRBJ1-5, with TRBD1 matching over 11 bases. This CDR3 comprises 20 residues. Germline-derived CDR1 and CDR2 are LNHDA and SQIVND (reference sequence). The J segment lost 0 bases and the V segment lost 8 bases, leaving 18 bases of the junction unmatched. The CDR3: CASHRWTGGLLTDSNQPQHF. CDR3 coding DNA: TGTGCCAGTCACCGATGGACAGGGGGCCTCCTCACTGATAGCAATCAGCCCCAGCATTTT.